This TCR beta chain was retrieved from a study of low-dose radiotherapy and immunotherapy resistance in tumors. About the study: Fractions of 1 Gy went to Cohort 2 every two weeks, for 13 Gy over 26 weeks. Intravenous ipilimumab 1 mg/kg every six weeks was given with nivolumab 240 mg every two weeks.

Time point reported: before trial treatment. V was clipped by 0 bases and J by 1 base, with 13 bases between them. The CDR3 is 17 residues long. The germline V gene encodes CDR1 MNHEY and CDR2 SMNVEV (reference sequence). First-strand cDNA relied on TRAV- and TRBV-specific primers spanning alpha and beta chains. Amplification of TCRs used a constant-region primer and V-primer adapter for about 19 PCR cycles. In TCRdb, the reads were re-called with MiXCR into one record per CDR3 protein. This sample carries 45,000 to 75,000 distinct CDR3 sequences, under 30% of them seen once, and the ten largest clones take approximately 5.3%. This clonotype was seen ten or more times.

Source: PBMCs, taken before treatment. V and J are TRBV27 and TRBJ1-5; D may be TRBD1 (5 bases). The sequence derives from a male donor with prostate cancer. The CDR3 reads CASSLSGQKGSNQPQHF. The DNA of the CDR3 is TGTGCCAGCAGTTTATCGGGTCAAAAGGGGAGCAATCAGCCCCAGCATTTT.